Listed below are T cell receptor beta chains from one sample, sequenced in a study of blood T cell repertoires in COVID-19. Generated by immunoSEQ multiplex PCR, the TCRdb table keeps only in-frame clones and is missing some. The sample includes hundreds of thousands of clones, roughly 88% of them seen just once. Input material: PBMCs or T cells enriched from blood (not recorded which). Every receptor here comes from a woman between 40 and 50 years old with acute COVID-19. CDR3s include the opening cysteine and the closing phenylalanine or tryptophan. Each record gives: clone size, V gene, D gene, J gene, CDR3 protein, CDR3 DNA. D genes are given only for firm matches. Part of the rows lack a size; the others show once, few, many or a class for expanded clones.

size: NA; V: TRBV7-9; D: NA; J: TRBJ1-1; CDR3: CASSLAIGGDTEAFF; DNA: TGTGCCAGCAGCTTAGCAATAGGGGGAGACACTGAAGCTTTCTTT
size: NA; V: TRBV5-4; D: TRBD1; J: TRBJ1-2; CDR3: CASSQHQGEYGYTF; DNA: TGTGCCAGCAGCCAACATCAGGGGGAGTATGGCTACACCTTC
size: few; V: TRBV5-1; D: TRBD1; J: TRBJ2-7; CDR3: CASSARQGRYEQYF; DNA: TGCGCCAGCAGCGCCAGACAGGGGCGCTACGAGCAGTACTTC
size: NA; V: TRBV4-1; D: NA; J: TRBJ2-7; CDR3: CASSQVPNLYEQYF; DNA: TGCGCCAGCAGCCAAGTCCCTAATCTCTACGAGCAGTACTTC
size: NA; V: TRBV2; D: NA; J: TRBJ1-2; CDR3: CASSAGDGVYGYTF; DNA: TGTGCCAGCAGTGCGGGGGATGGGGTTTATGGCTACACCTTC
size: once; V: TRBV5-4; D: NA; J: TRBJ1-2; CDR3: CASSLSEPNYGYTF; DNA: TGTGCCAGCAGCTTAAGTGAGCCGAACTATGGCTACACCTTC
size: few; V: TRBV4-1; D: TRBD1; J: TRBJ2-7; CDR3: CASSHRWTGYEQYF; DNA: TGCGCCAGCAGCCATCGGTGGACAGGCTACGAGCAGTACTTC
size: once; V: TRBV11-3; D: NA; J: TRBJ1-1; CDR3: CASSPSRGLGSEAFF; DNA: TGTGCCAGCAGCCCTAGCAGGGGTCTAGGCAGTGAAGCTTTCTTT
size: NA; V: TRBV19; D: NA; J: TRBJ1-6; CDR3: CASSINRDNSPLHF; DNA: TGTGCCAGTAGTATCAACAGAGATAATTCACCCCTCCACTTT
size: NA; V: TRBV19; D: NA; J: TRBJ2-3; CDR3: CASTRGGDTQYF; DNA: TGTGCCAGTACCAGAGGGGGAGATACGCAGTATTTT
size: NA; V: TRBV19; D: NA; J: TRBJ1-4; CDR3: CASSIVRGIQEKLFF; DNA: TGTGCCAGTAGTATAGTTCGGGGGATACAAGAAAAACTGTTTTTT
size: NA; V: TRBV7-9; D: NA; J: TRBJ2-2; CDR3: CASSSTTGFAGELFF; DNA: TGTGCCAGCAGCTCAACTACAGGGTTTGCCGGGGAGCTGTTTTTT
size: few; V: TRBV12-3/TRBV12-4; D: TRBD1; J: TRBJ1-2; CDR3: CASTGQVPGYTF; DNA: TGTGCCAGCACTGGACAGGTACCTGGCTACACCTTC
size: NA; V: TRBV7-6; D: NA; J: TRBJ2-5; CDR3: CASSSVGSATETQYF; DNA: TGTGCCAGCAGCTCAGTGGGCTCCGCCACAGAGACCCAGTACTTC
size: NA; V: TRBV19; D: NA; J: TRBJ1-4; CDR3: CASSISGKEKLFF; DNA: TGTGCCAGTAGTATATCAGGGAAAGAAAAACTGTTTTTT
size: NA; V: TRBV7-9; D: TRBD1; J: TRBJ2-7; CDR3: CASSREGQGAYEQYF; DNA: TGTGCCAGCAGCCGCGAGGGACAGGGGGCTTACGAGCAGTACTTC
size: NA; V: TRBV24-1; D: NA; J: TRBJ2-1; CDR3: CATSEGSSYNEQFF; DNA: TGTGCCACCAGTGAGGGGAGCTCCTACAATGAGCAGTTCTTC
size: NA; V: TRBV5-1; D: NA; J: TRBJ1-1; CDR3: CASSLGGTPNTEAFF; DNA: TGCGCCAGCAGCTTGGGTGGGACACCGAACACTGAAGCTTTCTTT
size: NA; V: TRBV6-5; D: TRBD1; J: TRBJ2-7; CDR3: CASSRDRGYEQYF; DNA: TGTGCCAGCAGTAGGGACAGGGGTTACGAGCAGTACTTC
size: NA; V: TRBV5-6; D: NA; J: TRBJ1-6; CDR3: CASSLNWRARQSPLHF; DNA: TGTGCCAGCAGCTTGAATTGGCGGGCCCGGCAATCACCCCTCCACTTT
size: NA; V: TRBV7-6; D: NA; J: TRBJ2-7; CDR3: CASSLRRGAYEQYF; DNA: TGTGCCAGCAGCTTACGTCGCGGAGCCTACGAGCAGTACTTC
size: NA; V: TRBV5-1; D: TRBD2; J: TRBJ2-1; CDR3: CASSSKRGGVGNEQFF; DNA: TGCGCCAGCAGCTCGAAGCGGGGGGGCGTTGGCAATGAGCAGTTCTTC
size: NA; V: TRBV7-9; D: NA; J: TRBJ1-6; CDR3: CASSLEQDRSPLHF; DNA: TGTGCCAGCAGCTTAGAGCAGGATCGATCACCCCTCCACTTT
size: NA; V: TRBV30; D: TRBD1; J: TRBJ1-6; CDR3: CAWSVGAGQYNSPLHF; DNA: TGTGCCTGGAGTGTCGGGGCGGGACAGTATAATTCACCCCTCCACTTT
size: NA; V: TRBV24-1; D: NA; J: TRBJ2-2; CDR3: CATSDRSAGELFF; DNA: TGTGCCACCAGTGATCGAAGCGCCGGGGAGCTGTTTTTT
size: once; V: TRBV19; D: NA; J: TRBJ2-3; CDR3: CASRETSTDTQYF; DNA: TGTGCCAGTCGCGAGACTAGCACAGATACGCAGTATTTT
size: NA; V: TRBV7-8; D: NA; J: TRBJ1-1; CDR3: CASSLAGANTEAFF; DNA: TGTGCCAGCAGCTTAGCAGGGGCGAACACTGAAGCTTTCTTT
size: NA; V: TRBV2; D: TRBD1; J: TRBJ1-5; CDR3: CASSGQDQPQHF; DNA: TGTGCCAGCAGCGGACAGGATCAGCCCCAGCATTTT
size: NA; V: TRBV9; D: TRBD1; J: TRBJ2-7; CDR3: CASSVGRGSDEQYF; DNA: TGTGCCAGCAGCGTAGGCAGGGGGTCGGACGAGCAGTACTTC
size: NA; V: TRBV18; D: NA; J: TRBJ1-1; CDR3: CASSKEKAEAFF; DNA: TGTGCCAGCTCTAAGGAGAAGGCTGAAGCTTTCTTT
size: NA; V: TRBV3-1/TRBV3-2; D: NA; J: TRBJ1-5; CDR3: CASSQDVRIQPQHF; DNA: TGTGCCAGCAGCCAAGACGTGCGGATTCAGCCCCAGCATTTT
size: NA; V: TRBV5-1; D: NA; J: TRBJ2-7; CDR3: CASSLEDRSYEQYF; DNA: TGCGCCAGCAGCTTGGAGGACAGATCCTACGAGCAGTACTTC
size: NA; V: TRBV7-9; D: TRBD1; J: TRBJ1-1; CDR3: CASVGQGDTEAFF; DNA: TGTGCCAGCGTCGGACAGGGGGACACTGAAGCTTTCTTT
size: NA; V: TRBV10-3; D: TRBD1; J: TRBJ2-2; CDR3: CATGQGFTGELFF; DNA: TGTGCCACAGGACAGGGGTTCACCGGGGAGCTGTTTTTT
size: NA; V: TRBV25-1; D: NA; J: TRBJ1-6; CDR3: CASKSGEGSPLHF; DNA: TGTGCCAGCAAATCAGGGGAGGGTTCACCCCTCCACTTT
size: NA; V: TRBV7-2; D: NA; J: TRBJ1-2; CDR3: CASSYYTGPPNYGYTF; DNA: TGTGCCAGCAGCTACTATACAGGGCCCCCAAACTATGGCTACACCTTC
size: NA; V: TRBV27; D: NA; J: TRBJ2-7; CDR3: CASGQTDYEQYF; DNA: TGTGCCAGCGGTCAGACAGACTACGAGCAGTACTTC
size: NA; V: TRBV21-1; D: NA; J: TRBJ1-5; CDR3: CALLKTAGWPQHF; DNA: TGTGCCCTGCTTAAAACCGCCGGTTGGCCCCAGCATTTT
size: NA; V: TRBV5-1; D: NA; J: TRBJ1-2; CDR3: CASSSAVEGFNYGYTF; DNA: TGCGCCAGCAGCTCTGCGGTGGAGGGGTTTAACTATGGCTACACCTTC
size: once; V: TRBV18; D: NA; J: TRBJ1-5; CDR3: CASSPSDSVSGGRRPQHF; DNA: TGTGCCAGCTCACCAAGCGACAGTGTATCTGGGGGCCGTCGGCCCCAGCATTTT
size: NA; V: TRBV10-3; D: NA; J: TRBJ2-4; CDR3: CAISDEWATKAKNIQYF; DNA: TGTGCCATCAGTGATGAGTGGGCTACAAAGGCCAAAAACATTCAGTACTTC
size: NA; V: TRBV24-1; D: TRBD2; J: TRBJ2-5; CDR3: CATSDWQKRGGLRGLTETQYF; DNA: TGTGCCACCAGTGATTGGCAAAAGCGGGGGGGCTTAAGAGGCCTAACAGAGACCCAGTACTTC
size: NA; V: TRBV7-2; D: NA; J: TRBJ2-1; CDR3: CASSPNGGSHYNEQFF; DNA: TGTGCCAGCAGCCCTAATGGGGGGTCGCACTACAATGAGCAGTTCTTC
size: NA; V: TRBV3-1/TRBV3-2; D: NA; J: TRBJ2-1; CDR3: CASRGSSPPYNEQFF; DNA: TGTGCCAGCAGAGGATCTAGCCCCCCCTACAATGAGCAGTTCTTC
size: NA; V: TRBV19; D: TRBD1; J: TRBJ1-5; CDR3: CASSATGTGHQPQHF; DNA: TGTGCCAGTAGTGCCACCGGGACAGGCCATCAGCCCCAGCATTTT
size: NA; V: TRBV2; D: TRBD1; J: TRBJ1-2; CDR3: CASQDRGPNYGYTF; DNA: TGTGCCAGTCAGGACAGGGGGCCTAACTATGGCTACACCTTC
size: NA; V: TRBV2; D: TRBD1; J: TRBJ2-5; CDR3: CASRHTGEETQYF; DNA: TGTGCCAGCAGACATACAGGGGAAGAGACCCAGTACTTC
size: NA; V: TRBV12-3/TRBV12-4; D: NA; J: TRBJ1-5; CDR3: CASSGGYQPQHF; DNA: TGTGCCAGCAGCGGGGGTTACCAGCCCCAGCATTTT
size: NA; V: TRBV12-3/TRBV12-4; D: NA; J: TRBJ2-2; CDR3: CASSLQNTGELFF; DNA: TGTGCCAGCAGTTTACAAAACACCGGGGAGCTGTTTTTT
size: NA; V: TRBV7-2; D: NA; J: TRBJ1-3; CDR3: CASSLDGGPGNTIYF; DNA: TGTGCCAGCAGCTTAGACGGGGGGCCTGGAAACACCATATATTTT
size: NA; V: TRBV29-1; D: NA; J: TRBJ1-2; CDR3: CSVEKGEGYTF; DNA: TGCAGCGTTGAAAAGGGGGAGGGCTACACCTTC
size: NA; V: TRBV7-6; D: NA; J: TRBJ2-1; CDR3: CASSSQTPGYSYNEQFF; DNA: TGTGCCAGCAGCTCTCAAACTCCGGGATACTCCTACAATGAGCAGTTCTTC
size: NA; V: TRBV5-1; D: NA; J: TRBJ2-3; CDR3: CASSLGGGLDTQYF; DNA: TGCGCCAGCAGCTTGGGGGGCGGTCTAGATACGCAGTATTTT
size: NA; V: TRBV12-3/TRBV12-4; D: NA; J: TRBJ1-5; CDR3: CASRISGQPQHF; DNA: TGTGCCAGCAGAATATCGGGACAGCCCCAGCATTTT
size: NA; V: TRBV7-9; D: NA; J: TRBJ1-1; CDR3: CASRWEPNTEAFF; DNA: TGTGCCAGCAGGTGGGAGCCGAACACTGAAGCTTTCTTT
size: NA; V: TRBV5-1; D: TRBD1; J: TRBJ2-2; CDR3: CASSLDRFDTGELFF; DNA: TGCGCCAGCAGCCTGGACAGGTTTGACACCGGGGAGCTGTTTTTT
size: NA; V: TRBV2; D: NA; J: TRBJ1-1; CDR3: CASMSEIMNTEAFF; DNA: TGTGCCAGCATGTCCGAGATCATGAACACTGAAGCTTTCTTT
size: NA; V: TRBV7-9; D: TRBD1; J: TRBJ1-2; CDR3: CASSSRDRGLDYGYTF; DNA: TGTGCCAGCAGCTCACGGGACAGGGGGCTTGACTATGGCTACACCTTC
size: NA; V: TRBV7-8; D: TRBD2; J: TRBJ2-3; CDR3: CASSLKAGGPDTQYF; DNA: TGTGCCAGCAGCTTAAAGGCGGGGGGCCCAGATACGCAGTATTTT
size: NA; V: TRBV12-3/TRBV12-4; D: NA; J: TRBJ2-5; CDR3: CASSSPQTQYF; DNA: TGTGCCAGCAGTTCCCCTCAGACCCAGTACTTC